This TCR beta chain emerged from a study of T cell responses to AZD1222 COVID-19 vaccine. Across the whole study: Second-dose groups at about 4 or about 12 weeks were pooled.

On this clone: Its antigen is as yet unknown.

TCRdb keeps only in-frame clones here, not all; method: immunoSEQ multiplex PCR. The sample yields just under 85,000 clones, around 88% seen once. Trimming pared 4 bases from V and 0 bases from J, leaving 7 bases between. This CDR3 comprises 13 residues. CDR1 is SGDLS and CDR2 is YYNGEE in the germline V gene. Findings and limits, study-wide: The study sampled repertoires only after the peak T cell response. The donors showed a predominance of white British ancestry and of females, with possible underestimation of clonal diversity.

This chain uses TRBV9 with TRBJ2-5, with D uncertain. This TCR derives from an adult in good health. The material sequenced was peripheral blood, taken on day 0 of AZD1222 vaccination. The CDR3 region has the DNA TGTGCCAGCAGCTCACTTAACCAAGAGACCCAGTACTTC. Its protein product is CASSSLNQETQYF.